These 19 T cell receptor beta chains share one sample of origin, sequenced in a study of blood T cell repertoires in COVID-19. The assay was immunoSEQ multiplex PCR, and TCRdb's table has in-frame clones only and misses some. The sample contains 90,000 to 120,000 clones, about four fifths of which appear only once. Sequencing was done on a sample of peripheral blood. The receptors come from a woman aged 70-85 years with acute or convalescent COVID-19.

Only a few counts were recorded for this clone. The chain is built from TRBV4-1 and TRBJ1-2; weak D call: TRBD1 (5 bases). This CDR3 is 14 amino acids long. In germline, CDR1 is MGHRA, CDR2 YSYEKL. Trimming cost V 6 bases and J 1 base, with 12 bases left between them. The chain's CDR3 is CASRPTGLNYGYTF. Written as DNA, the CDR3 is TGCGCCAGCAGACCCACAGGTCTTAACTATGGCTACACCTTC.

The V call is TRBV7-3, the J call TRBJ2-5, with 10 bases fitting TRBD2. CDR3 length equals 15 residues. The V segment lost 5 bases and the J segment 1 base; nucleotides outside the gene matches: 4. Germline V gives CDR1 SGHTA, CDR2 FQGTGA. The CDR3 nucleotides are TGTGCCAGCAGCGATCGGACTAGCGGCCAAGAGACCCAGTACTTC. Translating gives CASSDRTSGQETQYF. Full variable domain (rest looked up from reference TRBV7-3 and TRBJ2-5): GAGVSQTPSNKVTEKGKYVELRCDPISGHTALYWYRQSLGQGPEFLIYFQGTGAADDSGLPNDRFFAVRPEGSVSTLKIQRTERGDSAVYLCASSDRTSGQETQYFGPGTRLLVL.

This clone was detected a few times. J is TRBJ1-6 and V is TRBV19, with 7 bases aligning to TRBD1. Germline V gene data show CDR1 as LNHDA and CDR2 as SQIVND (reference sequence). Unmatched junction bases numbered 6, after V lost 6 bases and J lost 7 bases. The CDR3 runs to 14 residues. In nucleotides, the CDR3 is TGTGCCAGTAGAACGACAGGGACGAATTCACCCCTCCACTTT. It specifies CASRTTGTNSPLHF.

This chain joins TRBV3-1 (or the pseudogene TRBV3-2) and TRBJ2-5; D is perhaps TRBD1 (6 bases). Germline V gene data show CDR1 as LGHDT and CDR2 as YNNKEL (reference sequence). V lost 4 bases to trimming and J lost 2 bases, with 11 bases between them. The CDR3 contains 14 residues. As DNA, the CDR3 is TGTGCCAGCAGCCTTAGGACAGTACAAGAGACCCAGTACTTC. This translates into CASSLRTVQETQYF.

The CDR3 protein is CASKEGPQEETQYF. For the CDR3, the DNA is TGTGCCAGTAAGGAGGGGCCCCAGGAAGAGACCCAGTACTTC. V gene TRBV19 combines with J gene TRBJ2-5; D perhaps matches TRBD2 (6 bases). V was clipped by 7 bases and J by 3 bases, with 15 bases between them. CDR1 and CDR2 (germline): LNHDA, SQIVND (reference sequence). CDR3 length: 14 amino acids.

The chain employs TRBV11-2 and TRBJ1-1; TRBD1 matches at 11 bases. The CDR3 totals 17 residues. The trim removed 5 bases at V and 2 bases at J, leaving 10 bases unmatched. Germline loops: CDR1 SGHAT, CDR2 FQNNGV. The CDR3 region is CASSPGTGGYGNTEAFF. CDR3 DNA sequence: TGTGCCAGCAGCCCCGGGACAGGGGGATACGGAAACACTGAAGCTTTCTTT.

The chain has TRBV5-1 and TRBJ2-7, with a tentative D call TRBD1 (5 bases). V was pared by 0 bases and J by 4 bases, with 20 bases between. The CDR3 consists of 17 residues. Germline CDR1 and CDR2: SGHRS and YFSETQ. For the CDR3, the DNA is TGCGCCAGCAGCTTGGGACCGAGGCAGGGAAGAGAGTACGAGCAGTACTTC. As protein: CASSLGPRQGREYEQYF.

This rearrangement joins TRBV9 to TRBJ2-1; tentatively, D is TRBD2 (5 bases). V lost 0 bases to trimming and J lost 6 bases, with 10 bases between them. Germline lookup yields CDR1 SGDLS and CDR2 YYNGEE. The CDR3 is 14 amino acids. The CDR3 here is CASSVALTSNEQFF. In DNA form, the CDR3 reads TGTGCCAGCAGCGTAGCGCTTACTAGCAATGAGCAGTTCTTC.

The gene calls are TRBV5-4 and TRBJ2-1, with 7 bases matching TRBD1. The J segment lost 2 bases and the V segment lost 4 bases, leaving 6 bases of the junction unmatched. This CDR3 is 15 amino acids long. The germline V gene encodes CDR1 SGHNT and CDR2 YYREEE (reference sequence). CDR3 loop: CASSRGQSTYNEQFF. CDR3 coding DNA: TGTGCCAGCAGCAGGGGACAGTCTACCTACAATGAGCAGTTCTTC. Full variable domain (missing parts from reference TRBV5-4 and TRBJ2-1): ETGVTQSPTHLIKTRGQQVTLRCSSQSGHNTVSWYQQALGQGPQFIFQYYREEENGRGNFPPRFSGLQFPNYSSELNVNALELDDSALYLCASSRGQSTYNEQFFGPGTRLTVL.

The chain has TRBV19 and TRBJ2-5; 14 bases line up with TRBD2. The germline V gene has CDR1 LNHDA and CDR2 SQIVND (reference sequence). The CDR3 contains 16 residues. V lost 5 bases and J lost 4; bases outside the gene matches: 6. Here the CDR3 DNA reads TGTGCCAGTAGTTCGGCCGGACTAGCGGGGGGAGAGACCCAGTACTTC. This sequence encodes CASSSAGLAGGETQYF.

V gene TRBV5-1 combines with J gene TRBJ1-2; 9 positions agree with TRBD1. Germline CDR1 and CDR2: SGHRS and YFSETQ. The junction had 8 bases not matched to a gene; V was cut back by 6 bases and J by 8 bases. The CDR3 has 13 residues. CDR3 residues: CASTRDRVEGYTF. The CDR3, as DNA: TGCGCCAGCACCCGGGACAGGGTGGAAGGCTACACCTTC.

The chain has TRBV28 and TRBJ1-1; the D gene is possibly TRBD1 (6 bases). Germline CDR1 and CDR2: MDHEN and SYDVKM. The CDR3 length is 12 residues. CDR3 sequence reads: CALGQSNTEAFF. The CDR3 coding sequence is TGTGCGTTAGGACAGTCGAACACTGAAGCTTTCTTT.

This clone was seen only once. The chain is built from TRBV18 and TRBJ1-5; D perhaps matches TRBD1 (6 bases). V lost 3 bases and J lost 0, with 9 bases in between. This CDR3 has 15 residues. In germline, CDR1 is KGHSH, CDR2 LQKENI. Written as DNA, the CDR3 is TGTGCCAGCTCACCCACAGGGAATAGCAATCAGCCCCAGCATTTT. This translates into CASSPTGNSNQPQHF.

This chain uses TRBV27 with TRBJ1-2, with a weak D call TRBD1 (5 bases). The germline gives CDR1 MNHEY, CDR2 SMNVEV (reference sequence). The CDR3 extends over 15 amino acids. The germline V and J ends were trimmed by 5 bases and 9 bases, with 22 bases remaining between them. CDR3 residues: CASSPSGGGIGSYTF. As DNA, the CDR3 is TGTGCCAGCAGTCCTTCCGGGGGTGGGATAGGTAGCTACACCTTC.

The gene calls are TRBV7-9 and TRBJ1-6; D not resolved. CDR3 length: 16 amino acids. Germline V gives CDR1 SEHNR, CDR2 FQNEAQ (reference sequence). V lost 5 bases and J 6 bases, leaving 17 bases between the germline ends. Here the CDR3 reads CASSPPSGPPNSPLHF. As DNA, the CDR3 is TGTGCCAGCAGCCCCCCTAGCGGACCGCCTAATTCACCCCTCCACTTT.

The chain uses TRBV27 and TRBJ2-1; D ambiguous. The CDR3 runs to 13 residues. The V and J ends lost 4 bases and 14 bases respectively, with 18 bases between them. Germline V lookup: CDR1 MNHEY, CDR2 SMNVEV (reference sequence). For the CDR3, the DNA is TGTGCCAGCAGTTCGAGCCTCGGTCCTAGAAAGTTCTTC. It encodes CASSSSLGPRKFF.

This sequence joins TRBV9 and TRBJ2-6, with 10 bases aligning to TRBD1. Germline loops: CDR1 SGDLS, CDR2 YYNGEE. The V gene end was trimmed by 4 bases and the J gene end by 0 bases; junction bases not matched to a gene: 13. CDR3 length: 20 amino acids. In DNA, the CDR3 is TGTGCCAGCAGCTCCCGATCGACGGGACAGGGGTTCTCTGGGGCCAACGTCCTGACTTTC. It is translated as CASSSRSTGQGFSGANVLTF.

V is TRBV7-9 and J is TRBJ2-7, with 7 positions matching TRBD2. V lost 5 bases to trimming and J lost 1 base; unmatched junction nucleotides: 11. CDR3 length: 16 amino acids. CDR1 and CDR2 from the germline V gene are SEHNR and FQNEAQ (reference sequence). CDR3 loop: CASSHSVGGRSYEQYF. CDR3 sequence (DNA): TGTGCCAGCAGCCACAGTGTGGGAGGGAGGTCCTACGAGCAGTACTTC.

V and J are TRBV6-2 or TRBV6-3 and TRBJ1-1, with D perhaps TRBD1 (5 bases). The CDR3 is 15 residues long. From germline, CDR1 is MNHEY and CDR2 SVGEGT. V was trimmed by 4 bases and J by 5 bases, leaving 17 bases between them. CDR3: CASSWEGLMGTEAFF. The CDR3 DNA reads as TGTGCCAGCAGTTGGGAGGGGCTCATGGGGACTGAAGCTTTCTTT.